Presented here are 27 T cell receptor beta chains from one specimen sequenced in a study of identifying expanded T cells in peripheral blood. Sequencing was performed with immunoSEQ multiplex PCR; in TCRdb, only in-frame clones are kept and a portion is missing. The data contain about 89,000 clones, approximately 86% of them singletons. Sequenced material: blood. The receptors were gathered from a person between 18 and 75 years old in good health.

The chain has TRBV7-9 and TRBJ2-2; tentatively, D is TRBD1 or TRBD2 (5 bases each). Germline values: CDR1 SEHNR, CDR2 FQNEAQ (reference sequence). This CDR3 is built from 15 residues. V gave up 7 bases and J gave up 5 bases, with 17 bases separating them. CDR3 region: CASILFQGATGELFF. The CDR3 DNA follows: TGTGCCAGCATCTTGTTCCAGGGAGCGACCGGGGAGCTGTTTTTT.

This sequence joins TRBV7-8 and TRBJ1-3; no definite D call. The CDR3 covers 14 residues. The germline V gene encodes CDR1 SGHVS and CDR2 FQNEAQ. V was clipped by 1 base and J by 4 bases, with 8 bases between them. The CDR3 DNA reads as TGTGCCAGCAGCTTAGTGACGGGAGGAAACACCATATATTTT. This gives the protein CASSLVTGGNTIYF.

The chain combines TRBV14 with TRBJ1-1; D remains unclear. The V and J ends lost 2 bases and 5 bases respectively, with 9 bases between them. Germline values: CDR1 SGHDN, CDR2 FVKESK. The CDR3 is 13 amino acids. The CDR3 protein is CASSQPWETEAFF. The CDR3 coding sequence is TGTGCCAGCAGCCAACCCTGGGAAACTGAAGCTTTCTTT.

The genes are TRBV6-5 and TRBJ1-2; D possibly corresponds to TRBD1 (6 bases). Trimming stripped 6 bases from V and 5 bases from J, with 10 bases between. Germline V gene sequence: CDR1 MNHEY, CDR2 SVGAGI. The CDR3 extends over 12 amino acids. The CDR3 loop is CASSRGSYGYTF. CDR3 nucleotide sequence: TGTGCCAGCAGCAGGGGTTCTTATGGCTACACCTTC.

V and J are TRBV6-5 and TRBJ1-2; TRBD1 matches at 9 bases. V lost 7 bases to trimming and J lost 7 bases; unmatched junction nucleotides: 4. The CDR3 covers 12 residues. Germline V lookup: CDR1 MNHEY, CDR2 SVGAGI. The DNA for the CDR3 is TGTGCCAGCACAAGGGACAGGGTTGGCTACACCTTC. This gives the protein CASTRDRVGYTF.

The gene calls are TRBV6-5 and TRBJ1-3, with D perhaps TRBD1 (6 bases). Trimming shortened V by 6 bases and J by 0 bases, and 9 bases separated the two germline ends. The CDR3 sequence is 14 residues long. Germline V gene lookup returns CDR1 MNHEY and CDR2 SVGAGI. The CDR3 loop is CASRTGTSGNTIYF. CDR3 nucleotide sequence: TGTGCCAGCAGAACAGGGACCTCTGGAAACACCATATATTTT.

The chain joins TRBV19 to TRBJ1-5, with no clear D. V lost 4 bases and J lost 0, with 13 bases in between. This CDR3 comprises 16 residues. Germline CDR1 and CDR2: LNHDA and SQIVND (reference sequence). In DNA form, the CDR3 reads TGTGCCAGTAGTACCCTCCGGGAAGATAGCAATCAGCCCCAGCATTTT. This translates into CASSTLREDSNQPQHF.

This chain connects TRBV13 to TRBJ1-3; no definite D call. Germline V gives CDR1 PRHDT, CDR2 FYEKMQ (reference sequence). The V end was cut by 10 bases, the J end by 0 bases, with 13 bases between. The CDR3 has 14 amino acids. The CDR3 protein is CATVRRASGNTIYF. DNA of the CDR3: TGTGCCACCGTCAGACGGGCCTCTGGAAACACCATATATTTT. Using reference TRBV13 and TRBJ1-3 for the parts outside the CDR3, the full variable domain is AAGVIQSPRHLIKEKRETATLKCYPIPRHDTVYWYQQGPGQDPQFLISFYEKMQSDKGSIPDRFSAQQFSDYHSELNMSSLELGDSALYFCATVRRASGNTIYFGEGSWLTVV.

This chain links TRBV5-1 with TRBJ2-7; the match to TRBD2 covers 7 bases. Trimming cost V 0 bases and J 2 bases; bases outside gene matches: 5. This CDR3 is built from 15 residues. Germline V lookup: CDR1 SGHRS, CDR2 YFSETQ. The CDR3: CASSLDTSATYEQYF. The CDR3 region has the DNA TGCGCCAGCAGCTTGGATACTAGCGCTACCTACGAGCAGTACTTC.

The CDR3 reads CASSYLAGVLNEQFF. In nucleotides, the CDR3 is TGTGCCAGCAGTTATCTAGCGGGGGTTTTAAATGAGCAGTTCTTC. The chain joins TRBV6-5 to TRBJ2-1; TRBD2 agrees at 10 bases. J gave up 7 bases and V 3 bases, and 6 bases lay outside the gene matches. CDR1 is MNHEY, CDR2 SVGAGI, per germline. The CDR3 totals 15 residues.

This clone was seen only once. The CDR3 loop reads CASSHNHLLEGPQHF. Here the CDR3 DNA reads TGTGCCAGCAGCCACAACCACCTACTTGAGGGGCCCCAGCATTTT. The V and J genes are TRBV7-8 and TRBJ1-5; D uncertain. The CDR3 extends over 15 amino acids. In germline, CDR1 is SGHVS, CDR2 FQNEAQ. Trimming left V 5 bases short and J 9 bases short, with 20 bases between.

The V call is TRBV2, the J call TRBJ1-4; a possible D gene is TRBD1 (5 bases). The V gene's germline CDR1 is SNHLY and CDR2 FYNNEI. Trimming stripped 4 bases from V and 7 bases from J, with 19 bases between. The CDR3 consists of 16 residues. Written as DNA, the CDR3 is TGTGCCAGCAGTGTCGGGGCGGCCAGAGGAGCTGAAAAACTGTTTTTT. This gives the protein CASSVGAARGAEKLFF. Full variable domain (outside the CDR3, taken from reference TRBV2 and TRBJ1-4): EPEVTQTPSHQVTQMGQEVILRCVPISNHLYFYWYRQILGQKVEFLVSFYNNEISEKSEIFDDQFSVERPDGSNFTLKIRSTKLEDSAMYFCASSVGAARGAEKLFFGSGTQLSVL.

The genes are TRBV11-3 and TRBJ1-5; no definite D call. Trimming cost V 11 bases and J 7 bases, with 3 bases left between them. Per germline, CDR1 SGHNT and CDR2 YENEEA. CDR3 length equals 8 residues. CDR3 DNA: TGTGCCTGCCAGCCCCAGCATTTT. Translating gives CACQPQHF.

The chain carries TRBV6-5 and TRBJ1-1; 11 bases line up with TRBD1. Germline V lookup: CDR1 MNHEY, CDR2 SVGAGI. This CDR3 comprises 15 residues. The V gene end was trimmed by 4 bases and the J gene end by 3 bases; junction bases not matched to a gene: 4. The CDR3 nucleotides read TGTGCCAGCAGTTGGGACAGGGGGGGCGACACTGAAGCTTTCTTT. Translation: CASSWDRGGDTEAFF.

The chain recombines TRBV11-2 with TRBJ2-1; 9 positions match TRBD2. Germline lookup yields CDR1 SGHAT and CDR2 FQNNGV. After removal of 3 bases from V and 11 bases from J, the junction contained 11 bases not matched to a gene. This CDR3 has 15 amino acids. The CDR3 nucleotides read TGTGCCAGCAGCTTCGCGCTAGCGGGGACGGGGCAGCAGTTCTTC. As protein: CASSFALAGTGQQFF.

This chain joins TRBV5-5 and TRBJ2-4; TRBD1 agrees at 8 bases. Germline loops: CDR1 SGHKS, CDR2 YYEKEE (reference sequence). The CDR3 is 15 amino acids. V was pared by 0 bases and J by 7 bases, with 6 bases of the junction left unmatched. CDR3 bases: TGTGCCAGCAGCTTGGTGCAGGGGGCGAGTAACATTCAGTACTTC. Translation gives CASSLVQGASNIQYF.

The table lists this clone with a count of one. The chain employs TRBV18 and TRBJ2-5, with 12 nucleotides matching TRBD1. With 3 bases clipped from V and 5 bases from J, the junction kept 7 bases outside the gene matches. CDR1 and CDR2 from the germline V gene are KGHSH and LQKENI. The length of the CDR3 is 16 residues. CDR3: CASSPPGQGARETQYF. CDR3 nucleotide sequence: TGTGCCAGCTCACCCCCGGGACAGGGGGCAAGGGAGACCCAGTACTTC.

The V call is TRBV7-3, the J call TRBJ2-1; D perhaps matches TRBD1 (6 bases). V was clipped by 5 bases and J by 0 bases, with 11 bases between them. CDR1 and CDR2 (germline): SGHTA, FQGTGA. There are 15 residues in the CDR3. This CDR3 is CASSPGQNSYNEQFF. The CDR3 nucleotides read TGTGCCAGCAGCCCGGGACAAAACTCCTACAATGAGCAGTTCTTC.

This chain connects TRBV27 to TRBJ2-1; D gene ambiguous. The CDR3 has 16 amino acids. CDR1 MNHEY and CDR2 SMNVEV come from the germline V gene (reference sequence). Trimming took 1 base from V and 0 from J, leaving 10 bases between them. CDR3 in amino acids: CASSLFADSSYNEQFF. CDR3 in DNA: TGTGCCAGCAGTTTATTTGCAGATTCCTCCTACAATGAGCAGTTCTTC.

The rearrangement joins TRBV7-9 to TRBJ1-1; D possibly corresponds to TRBD1 (5 bases). V was clipped by 6 bases and J by 2 bases, with 10 bases between them. There are 13 residues in the CDR3. Germline-derived CDR1 and CDR2 are SEHNR and FQNEAQ (reference sequence). CDR3 coding DNA: TGTGCCAGCAGACGGGACCATAACACTGAAGCTTTCTTT. It specifies CASRRDHNTEAFF.

The V and J genes are TRBV18 and TRBJ2-1, with 10 bases aligning to TRBD1. The V gene end was trimmed by 1 base and the J gene end by 8 bases; junction bases not matched to a gene: 14. This CDR3 region has 18 residues. From germline, CDR1 is KGHSH and CDR2 LQKENI. The CDR3 DNA follows: TGTGCCAGCTCACCACTTCACATCGGGACAGGGGAAAAAGATGAGCAGTTCTTC. Translated: CASSPLHIGTGEKDEQFF.

This chain links TRBV18 with TRBJ1-1, with no clear D. The CDR3 spans 13 residues. V was shortened by 5 bases and J by 0 bases, with 7 bases between the two germline ends. Germline loops: CDR1 KGHSH, CDR2 LQKENI. The CDR3 protein is CASSTAMNTEAFF. The DNA of the CDR3 is TGTGCCAGCTCAACCGCCATGAACACTGAAGCTTTCTTT. Variable domain in full (rest from reference TRBV18 and TRBJ1-1): NAGVMQNPRHLVRRRGQEARLRCSPMKGHSHVYWYRQLPEEGLKFMVYLQKENIIDESGMPKERFSAEFPKEGPSILRIQQVVRGDSAAYFCASSTAMNTEAFFGQGTRLTVV.

The chain uses TRBV4-1 and TRBJ1-6; D is perhaps TRBD1 (6 bases). Germline values: CDR1 MGHRA, CDR2 YSYEKL. Trimming took off 2 bases at V and 10 bases at J, with 18 bases between the two ends. This CDR3 has 16 residues. The CDR3 loop is CASSQPTGGARSPLHF. Written as DNA, the CDR3 is TGCGCCAGCAGCCAACCTACCGGGGGGGCACGGTCACCCCTCCACTTT.

The CDR3: CASREIREGNIQYF. The CDR3 coding sequence is TGCGCCAGCAGGGAGATCAGGGAGGGAAACATTCAGTACTTC. This chain joins TRBV5-1 and TRBJ2-4; 7 positions match TRBD2. Trimming took 5 bases from V and 6 from J; bases not matched to a gene: 8. Germline values: CDR1 SGHRS, CDR2 YFSETQ. CDR3 length: 14 amino acids.

V gene TRBV2 combines with J gene TRBJ1-1; 12 bases map to TRBD1. V lost 8 bases to trimming and J lost 0 bases; unmatched junction nucleotides: 7. Germline V lookup: CDR1 SNHLY, CDR2 FYNNEI. CDR3 length: 16 amino acids. For the CDR3, the DNA is TGTGCCAGCCGGGGACAGGGGGCCTCCGTGAACACTGAAGCTTTCTTT. It encodes CASRGQGASVNTEAFF.

Here the CDR3 DNA reads TGTGCCAGCACTGACAGGGTCCGTATCGGAAACACCATATATTTT. Residues: CASTDRVRIGNTIYF. The V gene is TRBV6-1, the J gene TRBJ1-3; 7 bases are shared with TRBD1. Looked up from germline, CDR1 is MNHNS and CDR2 is SASEGT. The CDR3 is 15 amino acids. The V gene end was trimmed by 7 bases and the J gene end by 4 bases; junction bases not matched to a gene: 10.

V is TRBV5-1 and J is TRBJ1-2; D is possibly TRBD1 (6 bases). CDR3 length: 15 residues. Germline V gene sequence: CDR1 SGHRS, CDR2 YFSETQ. The ends were cut back, 4 bases at V and 0 bases at J, with 13 bases in the middle. CDR3 nucleotides: TGCGCCAGCAGCCGGGGGGACACTCCTAACTATGGCTACACCTTC. This sequence encodes CASSRGDTPNYGYTF.